This TCR beta chain was recorded in a study of T cell responses to AZD1222 COVID-19 vaccine. Turning to this clone: Its cognate antigen is unknown.

Trimming pared 0 bases from V and 3 bases from J, leaving 8 bases between. This CDR3 is built from 13 residues. Germline V CDR1 and CDR2: GTSNPN, SVGIG (reference sequence). Study-wide results and caveats: Possibly, clonal diversity was underestimated; donors were largely white British and included more females.

Only in-frame clones appear in the TCRdb table, and some are missing; sequencing was by immunoSEQ multiplex PCR. The sample consists of 100,000 to 120,000 clones, roughly 90% of them appearing once. This chain uses TRBV30 with TRBJ2-5; a weak D match, TRBD1 (5 bases). The sequence came from an adult in good health. The sample here was peripheral blood, taken on day 0 of AZD1222 vaccination. CDR3 amino acids: CAWSVRQKETQYF. The DNA of the CDR3 is TGTGCCTGGAGTGTTAGACAGAAAGAGACCCAGTACTTC. The complete variable domain, with remaining parts taken from reference TRBV30 and TRBJ2-5, reads SQTIHQWPATLVQPVGSPLSLECTVEGTSNPNLYWYRQAAGRGLQLLFYSVGIGQISSEVPQNLSASRPQDRQFILSSKKLLLSDSGFYLCAWSVRQKETQYFGPGTRLLVL.